Below, 8 T cell receptor beta chains from the same sample are listed, as sequenced in a study of CD8+CD57+ T cells in acquired aplastic anemia. TCR beta VDJ and CDR3 profiling used genomic DNA as template. TCRdb recomputed calls from the reads with MiXCR, one row per CDR3 protein. This table has about 470,000 distinct CDR3 sequences, around 33% appearing once. All sequencing subjects had displayed CD8+CD57+ cell expansion on flow cytometry. The source material was sorted CD4+, CD8+, or CD8+CD57+ T cells (not recorded which) from PBMCs. The receptors originated from a human donor with aplastic anemia.

This chain links TRBV10-3 with TRBJ2-5; possibly TRBD2 for D (7 bases). The CDR3 runs to 14 residues. The V gene lost 10 bases and the J gene lost 5 bases, with 20 bases spanning the gap. Germline V gene sequence: CDR1 ENHRY, CDR2 SYGVKD. CDR3 DNA: TGTGCCAGCGCCTCGGGGGGCAGTTTTGAGACCCAGTACTTC. This codes for CASASGGSFETQYF.

The chain couples TRBV29-1 to TRBJ1-1; 10 nucleotides align to TRBD1. The CDR3 covers 13 residues. CDR1 and CDR2 from the germline V gene are SQVTM and ANQGSEA. CDR3 coding DNA: TGCAGGGGACAGGGGTATTGGCACACTGAAGCTTTCTTT. Its translation is CRGQGYWHTEAFF.

This clonotype was counted only a few times. The rearrangement uses TRBV30 and TRBJ2-5; 12 bases are a match to TRBD1. CDR1 is GTSNPN, CDR2 SVGIG, per germline (reference sequence). The CDR3 is made up of 15 amino acids. J gave up 2 bases and V 4 bases, and 5 bases lay outside the gene matches. The CDR3 reads CAWTGDRGRQETQYF. Here the CDR3 DNA reads TGTGCCTGGACCGGGGACAGGGGGCGTCAAGAGACCCAGTACTTC.

The gene calls are TRBV20-1 and TRBJ1-3, with D perhaps TRBD1 (5 bases). Trimming stripped 6 bases from V and 0 bases from J, with 21 bases between. CDR1 and CDR2 (germline): DFQATT, SNEGSKA (reference sequence). CDR3 length: 17 amino acids. CDR3 in amino acids: CSAARGTSGSSGNTIYF. In DNA, the CDR3 is TGCAGTGCCGCCCGGGGCACTAGCGGGAGCTCTGGAAACACCATATATTTT.

The chain has TRBV11-1 and TRBJ1-1; no reliable D call. Germline-derived CDR1 and CDR2 are SGHAT and FQDESV (reference sequence). This CDR3 contains 12 residues. Trimming removed 11 bases from V and 0 bases from J, with 10 bases in between. CDR3 in amino acids: CAGDALNTEAFF. In DNA form, the CDR3 reads TGTGCCGGAGACGCCTTGAACACTGAAGCTTTCTTT. Full variable domain (rest looked up from reference TRBV11-1 and TRBJ1-1): EAEVAQSPRYKITEKSQAVAFWCDPISGHATLYWYRQILGQGPELLVQFQDESVVDDSQLPKDRFSAERLKGVDSTLKIQPAELGDSAMYLCAGDALNTEAFFGQGTRLTVV.

As concerns this clonotype: It may be a read error: a sequence one base away is much more abundant. The chain recombines TRBV5-8 with TRBJ2-7; TRBD1 matches at 11 bases. The CDR3 length is 14 residues. Germline V gene sequence: CDR1 SGHTS, CDR2 YDEGEE. J gave up 6 bases and V 7 bases, and 9 bases lay outside the gene matches. CDR3 region: CASSTGTGGAEQYF. CDR3 nucleotides: TGTGCCAGCTCGACCGGGACAGGGGGGGCCGAGCAGTACTTC.

This clonotype came up many times. This chain joins TRBV25-1 and TRBJ1-2; D possibly corresponds to TRBD1 (5 bases). There are 14 residues in the CDR3. Germline V gives CDR1 MGHDK, CDR2 SYGVNS. Trimming removed 1 base at V and 4 bases at J, with 10 bases between. The CDR3 spells CASSESGALYGYTF. The CDR3 nucleotides are TGTGCCAGCAGTGAATCTGGGGCCCTCTATGGCTACACCTTC.

The chain couples TRBV11-2 to TRBJ2-7; 9 bases agree with TRBD1. CDR3 length: 16 amino acids. Germline CDR1 and CDR2: SGHAT and FQNNGV. Trimming at V came to 5 bases and at J to 7 bases, leaving 15 bases not matched to a gene. This CDR3 is CASSILSSGQGREQYF. The CDR3 nucleotides are TGTGCCAGCAGCATACTTAGCAGTGGACAGGGGCGAGAGCAGTACTTC.